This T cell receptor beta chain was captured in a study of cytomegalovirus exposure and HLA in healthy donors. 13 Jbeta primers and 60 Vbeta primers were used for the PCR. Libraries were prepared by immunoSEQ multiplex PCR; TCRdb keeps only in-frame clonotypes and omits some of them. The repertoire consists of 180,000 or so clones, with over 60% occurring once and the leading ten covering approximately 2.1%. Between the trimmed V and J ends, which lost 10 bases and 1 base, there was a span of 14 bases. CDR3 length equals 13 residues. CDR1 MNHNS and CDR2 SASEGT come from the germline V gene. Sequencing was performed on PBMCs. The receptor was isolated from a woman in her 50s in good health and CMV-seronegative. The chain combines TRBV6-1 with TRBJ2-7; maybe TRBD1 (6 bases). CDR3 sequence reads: CATATGQSYEQYF. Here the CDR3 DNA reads TGTGCCACCGCGACAGGACAGTCCTACGAGCAGTACTTC.